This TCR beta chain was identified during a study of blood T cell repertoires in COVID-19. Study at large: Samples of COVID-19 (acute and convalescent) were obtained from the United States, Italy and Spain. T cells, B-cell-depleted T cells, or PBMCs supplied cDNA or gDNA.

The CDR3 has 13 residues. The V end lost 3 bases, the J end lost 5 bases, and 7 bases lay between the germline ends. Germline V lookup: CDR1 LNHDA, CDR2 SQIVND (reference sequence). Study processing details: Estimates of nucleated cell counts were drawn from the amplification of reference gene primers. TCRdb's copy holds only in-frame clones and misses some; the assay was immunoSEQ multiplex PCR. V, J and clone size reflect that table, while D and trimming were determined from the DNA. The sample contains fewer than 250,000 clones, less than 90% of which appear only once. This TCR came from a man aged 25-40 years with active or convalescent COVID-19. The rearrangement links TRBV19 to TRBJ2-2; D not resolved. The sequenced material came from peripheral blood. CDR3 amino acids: CASSMLLTGELFF. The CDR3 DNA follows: TGTGCCAGTAGTATGTTGTTAACCGGGGAGCTGTTTTTT.